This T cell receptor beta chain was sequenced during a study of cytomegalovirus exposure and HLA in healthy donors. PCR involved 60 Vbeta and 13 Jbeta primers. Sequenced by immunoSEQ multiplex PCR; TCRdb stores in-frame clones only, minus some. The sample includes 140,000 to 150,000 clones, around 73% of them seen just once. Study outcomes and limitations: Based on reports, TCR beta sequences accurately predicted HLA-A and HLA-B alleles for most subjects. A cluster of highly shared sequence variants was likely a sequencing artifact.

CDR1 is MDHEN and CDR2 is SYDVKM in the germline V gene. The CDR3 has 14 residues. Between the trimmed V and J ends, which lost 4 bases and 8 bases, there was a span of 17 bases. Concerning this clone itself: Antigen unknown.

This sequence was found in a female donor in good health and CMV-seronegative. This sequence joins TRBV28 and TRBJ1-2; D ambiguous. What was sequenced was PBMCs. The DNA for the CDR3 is TGTGCCAGCAGTTCCCCCGCGGGGATGTGGGGCTACACCTTC. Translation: CASSSPAGMWGYTF.